A selection of T cell receptor beta chains follows, all from one sample in a study of cytotoxic CD8 clonotypes in ibrutinib-treated CLL. Only in-frame clones appear in the TCRdb table, and some are missing; sequencing was by immunoSEQ multiplex PCR. The sample shows under 150,000 clones, over 75% of them seen only once. Here the sequenced sample was PBMCs, taken after 36 months of ibrutinib treatment. These TCRs come from a human donor with chronic lymphocytic leukemia. Each CDR3 is given with its conserved first and last residue. Fields, in order: V gene, clone size, J gene, CDR3 protein. The size field is filled for only some rows; it gives once, few, many or a size class.

TRBV9,.,TRBJ1-2,CASGSSGTVYGYTF
TRBV7-2,.,TRBJ2-7,CASSPSTGGPYEQYF
TRBV29-1,.,TRBJ1-1,CSAGGVLTLEAFF
TRBV7-2,.,TRBJ2-1,CASSLVEYNEQFF
TRBV19,.,TRBJ2-1,CASSTSGADVYNEQFF
TRBV29-1,.,TRBJ1-2,CSVQRQSMDGYTF
TRBV18,few,TRBJ2-7,CASSPGPVSSYEQYF
TRBV4-1,.,TRBJ1-3,CASSQVGRQGTGNTIYF
TRBV7-2,.,TRBJ2-7,CASSTLASGSYEQYF
TRBV4-1,.,TRBJ2-1,CASSQVRLLVYNEQFF
TRBV6-1,.,TRBJ2-5,CASSGQETQYF
TRBV10-3,.,TRBJ2-6,CAISESSFSGANVLTF
TRBV5-1,.,TRBJ2-2,CASSLWGRETGELFF
TRBV4-1,once,TRBJ1-6,CASSQDLWLLNSPLHF
TRBV29-1,.,TRBJ2-1,CSVAPTRHGEQFF
TRBV5-1,few,TRBJ2-5,CASSFTNSGGQETQYF
TRBV9,.,TRBJ1-3,CASSVLGPASGNTIYF
TRBV11-2,.,TRBJ2-3,CASSLVGQDFSTDTQYF
TRBV4-1,.,TRBJ2-7,CASSQTASGSYEQYF
TRBV15,.,TRBJ2-1,CATSILAGAYNEQFF
TRBV5-4,.,TRBJ2-1,CASSAWTSGRSEQFF
TRBV12-2,.,TRBJ2-7,CASLPVGRQYEQYF
TRBV18,.,TRBJ1-2,CASSGQGAGGYTF
TRBV15,.,TRBJ1-6,CATSRDRAYNSPLHF
TRBV5-1,.,TRBJ2-4,CASSTLKEPNIQYF
TRBV2,.,TRBJ2-1,CASSDPNFNEQFF
TRBV27,.,TRBJ2-5,CASSPWDRDQETQYF
TRBV28,.,TRBJ2-3,CASSAPSTDTQYF
TRBV4-1,.,TRBJ1-3,CASSQETLNLQGSSGNTIYF
TRBV28,.,TRBJ2-7,CASSLGGYEQYF
TRBV30,.,TRBJ1-1,CAWLEGWTEAFF
TRBV10-3,.,TRBJ1-5,CAISEGRMDQPQHF
TRBV2,.,TRBJ1-5,CASSFDRVGQPQHF
TRBV2,.,TRBJ1-1,CASRSLNTEAFF
TRBV7-3,.,TRBJ1-1,CASSGGLVTEAFF
TRBV30,.,TRBJ2-7,CAWRANSGTSNEQYF
TRBV7-9,few,TRBJ2-7,CASSLVPSGSVYEQYF
TRBV6-1,once,TRBJ2-5,CASSELRDRVPQETQYF
TRBV10-2,.,TRBJ2-1,CASSESIIAVARNEQFF
TRBV6-5,.,TRBJ1-5,CASSYVTPGGPQHF
TRBV5-1,once,TRBJ2-5,CASSQDWEETQYF
TRBV19,once,TRBJ2-7,CASSNRDHYEQYF
TRBV19,.,TRBJ1-1,CASSMWQLNTEAFF
TRBV13,.,TRBJ2-3,CASSLERAADTQYF
TRBV11-2,.,TRBJ1-2,CASSLVQGAGGYTF
TRBV27,.,TRBJ2-7,CASRLASSYEQYF
TRBV4-1,.,TRBJ1-2,CASSSWDKYGYTF
TRBV7-9,.,TRBJ2-5,CASSPGAETQYF
TRBV5-1,.,TRBJ2-7,CASSLSGTGSSEQYF
TRBV6-5,.,TRBJ1-5,CASSYSSFEPQHF
TRBV5-1,.,TRBJ2-3,CASSVLAETDTQYF
TRBV5-1,.,TRBJ2-1,CASSYGILAENEQFF
TRBV9,.,TRBJ2-1,CASSVVGAGGGRNEQFF
TRBV11-2,once,TRBJ2-2,CASSFHGGPGELFF
TRBV19,.,TRBJ2-1,CASTGQGLALPRYNEQFF
TRBV18,.,TRBJ1-4,CASSPRQREGEKLFF
TRBV7-9,.,TRBJ1-6,CASRTANSPLHF